One sample yielded the 10 T cell receptor beta chains listed below, sequenced in a study of tumor-infiltrating lymphocytes in primary liver carcinoma (dated by TCRdb to about 2017). Total RNA and DNA were co-extracted without cell sorting from around 20-30 mg of bulk tissue using the AllPrep DNA/RNA mini kit. TCRdb names Illumina HiSeq 2500 as the instrument used. Using a constant-region primer and ProtoScript II reverse transcriptase, TCRbeta-specific cDNA was reverse-transcribed from approximately 500 ng total RNA. Three nested multiplex PCR rounds, following a slightly modified ARM-PCR procedure, were used to build the TCRbeta libraries. Each of the first two PCR rounds ran for approximately 11 cycles and used multiplex TRBV1-TRBV30 forward primers together with a Cbeta reverse primer. Starting from the raw public reads, TCRdb applied fastp trimming at Q25, assembled clones with MiXCR and retained in-frame beta chains. Each CDR3 protein appears once, grouped with its most common genes and DNA. Across this sample there are around 80,000 distinct CDR3 sequences, with approximately 77% seen only once. Of the sample, approximately 20% falls within the top ten clones.

Sequencing was performed on liver tumor tissue from sampling region 1. This specimen's cell subset or site label, per the study, means: tumor region T1, superior pole. These TCRs come from a man aged 35-49 years with primary liver carcinoma and hepatitis B virus infection.

As to this clonotype: This may stem from a read error, because a much larger clone lies one nucleotide away. This rearrangement joins TRBV28 to TRBJ2-5; D tentatively reads TRBD1 or TRBD2 (6 bases each). The CDR3 length is 16 residues. CDR1 MDHEN and CDR2 SYDVKM come from the germline V gene. This chain's CDR3 is CASSLGRGPAQESQYF. Written as DNA, the CDR3 is TGTGCCAGCAGTTTGGGACGGGGGCCCGCCCAAGAGTCCCAGTACTTC.

With respect to this clonotype: This likely comes from a read error, as the CDR3 has no conserved phenylalanine or tryptophan at its end. CDR3 sequence: CASRVDSRDTQYL. CDR3 coding DNA: TGTGCGAGCAGGGTGGACTCCAGAGATACGCAGTATCTT. V and J are TRBV6-1 and TRBJ2-3; D tentatively reads TRBD1 or TRBD2 (5 bases each). The V gene's germline CDR1 is MNHNS and CDR2 SASEGT. The length of the CDR3 is 13 residues.

As regards this clonotype: The CDR3 ends on some other residue instead of the conserved phenylalanine or tryptophan, so this is likely a read error. V usage is TRBV6-2 or TRBV6-3 and J usage is TRBJ1-4, with D possibly TRBD1 on 6 matching bases. The CDR3 extends over 14 amino acids. Germline CDR1 reads MNHEY; CDR2 reads SVGEGT. This chain's CDR3 is CDSSRTGWREKLFL. As DNA, the CDR3 is TGTGATAGCAGTCGCACAGGGTGGCGAGAAAAACTGTTTTTG.

This clonotype was counted many times. The chain carries TRBV6-5 and TRBJ2-7; D uncertain. The CDR3 spans 17 residues. V lost 0 bases, J lost 0 bases, and 15 bases lay in between. The germline gives CDR1 MNHEY, CDR2 SVGAGI. CDR3 sequence (DNA): TGTGCCAGCAGTTACTCGAACCCGCAGGTCCACTCCTACGAGCAGTACTTC. Amino acids: CASSYSNPQVHSYEQYF.

Concerning this clonotype itself: One base away lies a much larger clone, so this may be a sequencing read error. The rearrangement uses TRBV16 and TRBJ2-7; no firm D call. The CDR3 is 14 amino acids. CDR1 and CDR2 (germline): KGHSY, FQNENV. The CDR3 reads CAISQSNSAYEQYF. The CDR3 coding sequence is TGTGCCATCAGCCAATCGAACTCCGCCTACGAGCAGTACTTC. Full variable domain (outside the CDR3, taken from reference TRBV16 and TRBJ2-7): GEEVAQTPKHLVRGEGQKAKLYCAPIKGHSYVFWYQQVLKNEFKFLISFQNENVFDETGMPKERFSAKCLPNSPCSLEIQATKLEDSAVYFCAISQSNSAYEQYFGPGTRLTVT.

The CDR3, as DNA: TGTGCCAGCAGCCATATAGGAGGGGTTGAATCAGGGCGGTACTTC. This translates into CASSHIGGVESGRYF. V is TRBV28 and J is TRBJ2-7; possible D gene TRBD2, 6 bases. V shed 6 bases and J shed 12 bases, with 27 bases lying between them. Germline loops: CDR1 MDHEN, CDR2 SYDVKM. There are 15 residues in the CDR3.

Note on this clonotype: Sequence at one end of the junction differs from germline and may be a read error. The chain carries TRBV18 and TRBJ2-7; maybe TRBD1 (5 bases). This CDR3 is built from 13 residues. Germline CDR1 and CDR2: KGHSH and LQKENI. The CDR3 region is CAISPTGSGEQYF. CDR3 coding DNA: TGTGCCATCTCACCAACAGGTTCTGGCGAGCAGTACTTC.

A note on this clonotype: Without the conserved terminal phenylalanine or tryptophan, this CDR3 likely stems from a read error. No DNA is shown, since the ends of the CDR3 on it are uncertain; the CDR3 is the one TCRdb lists. The chain combines TRBV29-1 with TRBJ2-7; the DNA was not compared with TRBD1, the D call given in the table. The germline gives CDR1 SQVTM, CDR2 ANQGSEA. 15 amino acids form the CDR3, both terminal residues included. The CDR3 loop reads CSAWGSQGQGNEQSS.

This clonotype has ten or more counts. In DNA, the CDR3 is TGTGCCAGCAGCAGGACAGGGGCCCAAGAGACCCAGTACTTC. Its translation: CASSRTGAQETQYF. The rearrangement uses TRBV6-5 and TRBJ2-5, with 9 bases lining up with TRBD1. Germline CDR1 and CDR2: MNHEY and SVGAGI. V was clipped by 6 bases and J by 1 base; unmatched bases: 3. The CDR3 contains 14 residues.

This clonotype was detected once. A read error may produce the germline difference seen at one junction end. V is TRBV4-1 and J is TRBJ2-7; D is possibly TRBD2 (6 bases). CDR3 length: 16 residues. Germline loops: CDR1 MGHRA, CDR2 YSYEKL. The CDR3 DNA reads TGCGCCAACAGCCATGATATTAGCGGAAGCTCCTACGAGCAGTACTTC. Translation gives CANSHDISGSSYEQYF.